Listed below are T cell receptor beta chains from one sample, sequenced in a study of blood T cells in healthy people across ages. Using its own MiXCR run on the 5' RACE reads, TCRdb lists one record per CDR3 protein. The data hold around 800,000 distinct CDR3 sequences, with 53% observed a single time. Sequenced input: blood. All receptors derive from a man at least 80 years old in good health. Both conserved end residues are part of each CDR3. A D gene is named only where the DNA matches it firmly. Some rows have no size entry. The others give once, few or many, or a class for an expanded clone.

TRBV5-1,TRBJ2-1,NA,NA,17,TGCGCCAGCAGCTCCGGGGGAGGCGATAGCTCCTACAATGAGCAGTTCTTC,CASSSGGGDSSYNEQFF
TRBV12-3/TRBV12-4,TRBJ2-5,NA,TRBD2,15,TGTGCCAGCAGTTTGTCGGCGGGGGGCCAAGAGACCCAGTACTTC,CASSLSAGGQETQYF
TRBV20-1,TRBJ1-2,NA,TRBD1,14,TGCAGTGCTAGATCCGAGACAGGGAACTATGGCTACACCTTC,CSARSETGNYGYTF
TRBV15,TRBJ2-1,NA,TRBD1,15,TGTGCCACCAGCAGAGGTGGACAGGGGGCACGGGAGCAGTTCTTC,CATSRGGQGAREQFF
TRBV7-6,TRBJ2-5,few,TRBD1,18,TGTGCCAGCAGCTTAGTAGCTAACTCGGGACAGGGGTCCCCGACCCAGTACTTC,CASSLVANSGQGSPTQYF
TRBV28,TRBJ2-5,NA,NA,15,TGTGCCAGCAGTTATGGGCGGGCAGCTCGCGAGACCCAGTACTTC,CASSYGRAARETQYF
TRBV28,TRBJ1-2,NA,TRBD1,15,TGTGCCAGCAGCCCGCCCCCGGGACAGGGCTATGGCTACACCTTC,CASSPPPGQGYGYTF
TRBV7-9,TRBJ2-7,many,TRBD2,16,TGTGCCAGCAGCCAAGGTACTAGCGGAATCTCCTACGAGCAGTACTTC,CASSQGTSGISYEQYF
TRBV6-5,TRBJ2-7,few,NA,15,TGTGCCAGCAGTTACGGCCCTGGGATCTCCTACGAGCAGTACTTC,CASSYGPGISYEQYF
TRBV18,TRBJ1-2,NA,TRBD1,15,TGTGCCAGCTCACTACACGGGACGACAGGGTGTGGCTACACCTTC,CASSLHGTTGCGYTF
TRBV20-1,TRBJ2-5,few,NA,14,TGCAGTGCTAGAGCTCCGGGGAAGCAAGAGACCCAGTACTTC,CSARAPGKQETQYF
TRBV24-1,TRBJ2-5,NA,TRBD2,16,TGTGCCACCAGTGATTTGCCTAGCGGCCGGCAAGAGACCCAGTACTTC,CATSDLPSGRQETQYF
TRBV29-1,TRBJ1-2,NA,NA,15,TGCAGCGTTGTGGGACGGCTCATTACTAACTATGGCTACACCTTC,CSVVGRLITNYGYTF
TRBV18,TRBJ1-6,NA,NA,13,TGTGCCAGCTCAACCGACCCCGGCGGTACCCTCCACTTT,CASSTDPGGTLHF
TRBV7-2,TRBJ2-7,few,TRBD2,15,TGTGCCAGCAGCTTAGATGGGACTAGCGGGAGGTCGTGGTACTTC,CASSLDGTSGRSWYF
TRBV2,TRBJ2-6,NA,TRBD1,17,TGTGCCAGCAGTGGATTCGGGACAGCGTCTGGGGCCAACGTCCTGACTTTC,CASSGFGTASGANVLTF
TRBV29-1,TRBJ1-1,NA,NA,12,TGCAGCGTTGAAAGAGGGGGAACTGAAGCTTTCTTT,CSVERGGTEAFF
TRBV5-1,TRBJ1-5,NA,NA,16,TGCGCCAGCAGCCTTTCCCCTGGCAGCAGCAATCAGCCCCAGCATTTT,CASSLSPGSSNQPQHF
TRBV20-1,TRBJ2-1,NA,NA,14,TGCAGTGCTAGAGATCCTAGGGGATACAATGAGCAGTTCTTC,CSARDPRGYNEQFF
TRBV29-1,TRBJ2-7,few,NA,14,TGCAGCGTTGAAGGTGGGGGACCGCACTACGAGCAGTACTTC,CSVEGGGPHYEQYF
TRBV20-1,TRBJ1-4,few,TRBD1,13,TGCAGTGCTGGGGACAGCTCCAATGAAAAACTGTTTTTT,CSAGDSSNEKLFF
TRBV27,TRBJ2-5,few,NA,12,TGTGCCAGCCGGGGAGCAGGAGAGACCCAGTACTTC,CASRGAGETQYF
TRBV9,TRBJ1-4,NA,NA,14,TGTGCCAGCAGCCCCGGGACGAGCTCTGAAAAACTGTTTTTT,CASSPGTSSEKLFF
TRBV29-1,TRBJ2-7,NA,TRBD2,13,TGCAGCGTTGAGTTAGCGGGGGACTACGAGCAGTACTTC,CSVELAGDYEQYF
TRBV7-3,TRBJ2-5,few,NA,13,TGTGCCAGCAGCTTAACGTCCTACGAGACCCAGTACTTC,CASSLTSYETQYF
TRBV5-1,TRBJ2-5,NA,NA,15,TGCGCCAGCAGCCCTAGTACCCGGAACCAAGAGACCCAGTACTTC,CASSPSTRNQETQYF